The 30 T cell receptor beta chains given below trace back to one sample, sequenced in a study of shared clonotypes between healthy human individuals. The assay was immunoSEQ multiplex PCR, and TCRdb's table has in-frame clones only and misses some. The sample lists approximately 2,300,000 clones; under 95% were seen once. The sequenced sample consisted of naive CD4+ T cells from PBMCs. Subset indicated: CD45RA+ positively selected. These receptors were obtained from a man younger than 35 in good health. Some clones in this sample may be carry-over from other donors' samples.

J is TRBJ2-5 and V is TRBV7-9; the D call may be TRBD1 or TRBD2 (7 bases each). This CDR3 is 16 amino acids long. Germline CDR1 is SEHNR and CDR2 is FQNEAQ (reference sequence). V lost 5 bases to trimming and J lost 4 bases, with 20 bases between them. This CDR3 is CASSQGGASGAETQYF. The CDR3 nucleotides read TGTGCCAGCAGCCAGGGGGGAGCTAGCGGAGCAGAGACCCAGTACTTC.

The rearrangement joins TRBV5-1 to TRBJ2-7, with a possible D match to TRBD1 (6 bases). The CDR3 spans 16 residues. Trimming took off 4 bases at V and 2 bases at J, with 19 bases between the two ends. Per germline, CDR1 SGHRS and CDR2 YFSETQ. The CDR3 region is CASSNAGTLQTYEQYF. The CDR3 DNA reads TGCGCCAGCAGCAACGCCGGGACACTACAGACCTACGAGCAGTACTTC.

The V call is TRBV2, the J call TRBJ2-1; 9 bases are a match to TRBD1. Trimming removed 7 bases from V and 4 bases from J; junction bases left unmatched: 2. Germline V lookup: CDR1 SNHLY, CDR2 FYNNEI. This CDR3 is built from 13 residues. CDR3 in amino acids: CASNRGPYNEQFF. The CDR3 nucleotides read TGTGCCAGCAACAGGGGGCCTTACAATGAGCAGTTCTTC. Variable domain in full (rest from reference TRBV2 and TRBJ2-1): EPEVTQTPSHQVTQMGQEVILRCVPISNHLYFYWYRQILGQKVEFLVSFYNNEISEKSEIFDDQFSVERPDGSNFTLKIRSTKLEDSAMYFCASNRGPYNEQFFGPGTRLTVL.

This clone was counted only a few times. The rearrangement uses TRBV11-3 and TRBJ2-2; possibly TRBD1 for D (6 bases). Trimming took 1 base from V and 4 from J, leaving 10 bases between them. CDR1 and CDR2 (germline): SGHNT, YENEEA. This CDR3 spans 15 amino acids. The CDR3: CASSLGGLGTGELFF. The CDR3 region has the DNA TGTGCCAGCAGCTTAGGGGGGCTGGGCACCGGGGAGCTGTTTTTT.

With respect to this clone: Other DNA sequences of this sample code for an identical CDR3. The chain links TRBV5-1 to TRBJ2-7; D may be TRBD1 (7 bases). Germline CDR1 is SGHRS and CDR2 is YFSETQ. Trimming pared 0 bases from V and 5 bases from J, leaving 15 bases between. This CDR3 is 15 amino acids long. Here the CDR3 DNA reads TGCGCCAGCAGCTTGGTGGCAGGGGGGAGCAACGAGCAGTACTTC. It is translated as CASSLVAGGSNEQYF.

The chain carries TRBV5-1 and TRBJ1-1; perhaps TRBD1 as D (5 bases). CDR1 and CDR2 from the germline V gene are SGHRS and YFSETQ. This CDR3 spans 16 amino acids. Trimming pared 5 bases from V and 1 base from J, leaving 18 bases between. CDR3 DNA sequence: TGCGCCAGCAGTTTTGATCCGGGACCCACGAACACTGAAGCTTTCTTT. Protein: CASSFDPGPTNTEAFF. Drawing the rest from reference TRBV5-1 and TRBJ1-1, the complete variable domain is KAGVTQTPRYLIKTRGQQVTLSCSPISGHRSVSWYQQTPGQGLQFLFEYFSETQRNKGNFPGRFSGRQFSNSRSEMNVSTLELGDSALYLCASSFDPGPTNTEAFFGQGTRLTVV.

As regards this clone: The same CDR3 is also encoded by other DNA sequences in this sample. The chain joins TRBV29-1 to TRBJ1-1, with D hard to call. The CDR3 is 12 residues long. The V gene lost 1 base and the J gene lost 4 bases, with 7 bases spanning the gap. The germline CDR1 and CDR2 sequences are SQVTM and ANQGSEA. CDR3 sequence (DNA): TGCAGCGTTGAAGGAGGAGGCACTGAAGCTTTCTTT. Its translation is CSVEGGGTEAFF.

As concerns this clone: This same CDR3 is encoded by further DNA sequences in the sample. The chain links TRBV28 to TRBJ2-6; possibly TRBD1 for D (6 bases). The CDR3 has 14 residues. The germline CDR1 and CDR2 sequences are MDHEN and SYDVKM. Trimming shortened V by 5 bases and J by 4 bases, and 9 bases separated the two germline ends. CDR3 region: CASSGGSGANVLTF. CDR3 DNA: TGTGCCAGCAGTGGGGGCTCCGGGGCCAACGTCCTGACTTTC.

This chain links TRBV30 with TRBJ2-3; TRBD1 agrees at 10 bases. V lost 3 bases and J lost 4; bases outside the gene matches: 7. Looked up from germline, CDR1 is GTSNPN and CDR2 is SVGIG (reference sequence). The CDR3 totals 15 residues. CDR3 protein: CAWRRGQGSADTQYF. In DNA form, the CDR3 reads TGTGCCTGGAGAAGGGGACAGGGGTCTGCAGATACGCAGTATTTT.

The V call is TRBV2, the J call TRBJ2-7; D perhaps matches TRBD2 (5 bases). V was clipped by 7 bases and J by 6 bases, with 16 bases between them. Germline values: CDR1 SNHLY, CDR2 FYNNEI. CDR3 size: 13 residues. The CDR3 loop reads CASIYIVRGEQYF. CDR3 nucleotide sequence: TGTGCCAGCATCTACATTGTTCGGGGCGAGCAGTACTTC.

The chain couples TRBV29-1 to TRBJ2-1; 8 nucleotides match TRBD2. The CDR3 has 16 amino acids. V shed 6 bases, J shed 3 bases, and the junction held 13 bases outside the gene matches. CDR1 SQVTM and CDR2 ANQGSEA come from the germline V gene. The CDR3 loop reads CSVETATSENYNEQFF. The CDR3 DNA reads TGCAGCGTAGAAACCGCGACTAGCGAGAACTACAATGAGCAGTTCTTC.

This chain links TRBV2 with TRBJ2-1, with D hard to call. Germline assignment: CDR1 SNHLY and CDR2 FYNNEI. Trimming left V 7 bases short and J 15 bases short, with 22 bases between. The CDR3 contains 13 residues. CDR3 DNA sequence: TGTGCCAGCAATCCCTTCTTGACGGGTTCGGGGTTCTTC. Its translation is CASNPFLTGSGFF.

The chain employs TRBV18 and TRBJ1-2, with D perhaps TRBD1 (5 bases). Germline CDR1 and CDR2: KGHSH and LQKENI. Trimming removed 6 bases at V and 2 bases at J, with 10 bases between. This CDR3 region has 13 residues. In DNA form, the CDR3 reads TGTGCCAGCTCCTACCAGGGAAACTATGGCTACACCTTC. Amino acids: CASSYQGNYGYTF.

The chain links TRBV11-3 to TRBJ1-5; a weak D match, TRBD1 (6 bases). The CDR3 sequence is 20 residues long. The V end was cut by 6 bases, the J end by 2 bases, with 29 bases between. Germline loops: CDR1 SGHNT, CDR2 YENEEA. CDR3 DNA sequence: TGTGCCAGCAGAATACGCGACGGTGGGGCAGGGGTGATCGGCAATCAGCCCCAGCATTTT. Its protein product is CASRIRDGGAGVIGNQPQHF.

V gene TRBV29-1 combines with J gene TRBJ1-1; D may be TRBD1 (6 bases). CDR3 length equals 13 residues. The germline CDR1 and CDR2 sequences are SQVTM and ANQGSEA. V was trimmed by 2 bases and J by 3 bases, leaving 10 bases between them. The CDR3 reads CSVERGGYTEAFF. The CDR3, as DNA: TGCAGCGTTGAACGAGGGGGATACACTGAAGCTTTCTTT.

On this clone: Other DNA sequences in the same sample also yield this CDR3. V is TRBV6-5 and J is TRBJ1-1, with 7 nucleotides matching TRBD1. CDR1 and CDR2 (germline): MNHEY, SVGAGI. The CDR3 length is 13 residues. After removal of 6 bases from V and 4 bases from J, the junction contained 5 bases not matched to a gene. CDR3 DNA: TGTGCCAGCAGCTACAGGGGTGGCACTGAAGCTTTCTTT. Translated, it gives CASSYRGGTEAFF.

DNA of the CDR3: TGTGCCAGCGCCAGGGGGCGCGGCACTGAAGCTTTCTTT. This encodes CASARGRGTEAFF. The genes are TRBV19 and TRBJ1-1; 8 bases are a match to TRBD1. V shed 9 bases and J 4 bases; nucleotides not matched to a gene: 7. The germline V gene has CDR1 LNHDA and CDR2 SQIVND (reference sequence). This CDR3 spans 13 amino acids.

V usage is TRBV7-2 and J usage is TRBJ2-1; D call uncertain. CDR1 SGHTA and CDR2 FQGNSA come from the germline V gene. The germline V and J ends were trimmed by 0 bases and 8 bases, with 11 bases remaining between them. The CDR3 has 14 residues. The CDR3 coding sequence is TGTGCCAGCAGCTTAGCGCTTAAACGGCATGAGCAGTTCTTC. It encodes CASSLALKRHEQFF.

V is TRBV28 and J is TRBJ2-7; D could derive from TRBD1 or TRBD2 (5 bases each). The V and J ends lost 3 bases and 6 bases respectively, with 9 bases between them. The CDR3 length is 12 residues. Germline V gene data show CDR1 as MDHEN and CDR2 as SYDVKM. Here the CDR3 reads CASSLRGTEQYF. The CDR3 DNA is TGTGCCAGCAGTTTGCGAGGGACCGAGCAGTACTTC.

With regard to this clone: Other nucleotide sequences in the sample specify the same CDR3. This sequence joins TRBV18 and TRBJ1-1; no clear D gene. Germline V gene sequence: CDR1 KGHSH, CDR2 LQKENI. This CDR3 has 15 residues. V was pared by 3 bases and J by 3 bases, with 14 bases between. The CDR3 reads CASSPPTGRDTEAFF. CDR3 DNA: TGTGCCAGCTCACCGCCGACCGGGCGGGACACTGAAGCTTTCTTT.

This chain's CDR3 is CASSERGGGSDTEAFF. CDR3 DNA sequence: TGTGCCAGCAGCGAACGAGGGGGCGGTTCGGACACTGAAGCTTTCTTT. The genes are TRBV7-9 and TRBJ1-1; 7 bases line up with TRBD1. This CDR3 is 16 amino acids long. V lost 5 bases and J lost 3; bases outside the gene matches: 12. In germline, CDR1 is SEHNR, CDR2 FQNEAQ (reference sequence).

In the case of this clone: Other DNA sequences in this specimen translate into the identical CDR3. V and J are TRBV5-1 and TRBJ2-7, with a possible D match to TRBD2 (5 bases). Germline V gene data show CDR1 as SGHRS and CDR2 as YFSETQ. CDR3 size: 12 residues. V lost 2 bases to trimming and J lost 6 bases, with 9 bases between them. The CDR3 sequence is CASSLVEGEQYF. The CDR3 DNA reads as TGCGCCAGCAGCTTAGTAGAGGGCGAGCAGTACTTC.

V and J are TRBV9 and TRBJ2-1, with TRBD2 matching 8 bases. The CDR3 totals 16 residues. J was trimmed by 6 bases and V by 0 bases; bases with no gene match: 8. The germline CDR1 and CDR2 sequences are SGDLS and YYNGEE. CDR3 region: CASSVVGTSTGNEQFF. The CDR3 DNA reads TGTGCCAGCAGCGTAGTAGGGACTAGTACGGGCAATGAGCAGTTCTTC.

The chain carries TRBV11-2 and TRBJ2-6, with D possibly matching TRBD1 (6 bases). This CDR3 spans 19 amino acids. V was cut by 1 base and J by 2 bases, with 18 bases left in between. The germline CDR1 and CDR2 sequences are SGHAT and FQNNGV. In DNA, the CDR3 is TGTGCCAGCAGCTTAGCCCCGGGACAAAGATCGACTGGGGCCAACGTCCTGACTTTC. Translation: CASSLAPGQRSTGANVLTF.

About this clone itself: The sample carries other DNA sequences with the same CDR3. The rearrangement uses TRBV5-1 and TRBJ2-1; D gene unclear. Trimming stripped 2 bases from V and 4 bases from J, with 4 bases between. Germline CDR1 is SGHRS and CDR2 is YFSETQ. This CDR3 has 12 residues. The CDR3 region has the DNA TGCGCCAGCAGCTTTTCTTACAATGAGCAGTTCTTC. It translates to CASSFSYNEQFF.

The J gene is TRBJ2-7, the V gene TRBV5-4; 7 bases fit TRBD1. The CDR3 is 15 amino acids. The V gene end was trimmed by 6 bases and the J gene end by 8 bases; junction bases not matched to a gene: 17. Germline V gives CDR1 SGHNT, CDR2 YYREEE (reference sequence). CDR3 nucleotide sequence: TGTGCCAGCACCCAGAAAACAGGGACAGCAGAAAAGCAGTACTTC. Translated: CASTQKTGTAEKQYF.

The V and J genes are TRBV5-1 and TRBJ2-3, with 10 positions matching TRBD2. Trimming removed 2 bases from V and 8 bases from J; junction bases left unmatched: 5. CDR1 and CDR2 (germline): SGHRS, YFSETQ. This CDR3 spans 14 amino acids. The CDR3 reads CASSFPTSGTTQYF. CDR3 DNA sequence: TGCGCCAGCAGCTTCCCTACTAGCGGGACTACGCAGTATTTT.

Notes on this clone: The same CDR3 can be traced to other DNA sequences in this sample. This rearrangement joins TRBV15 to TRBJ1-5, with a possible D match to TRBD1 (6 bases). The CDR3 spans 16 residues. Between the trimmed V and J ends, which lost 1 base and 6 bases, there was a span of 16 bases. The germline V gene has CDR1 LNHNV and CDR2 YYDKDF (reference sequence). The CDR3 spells CATSRASGGLGQPQHF. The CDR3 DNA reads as TGTGCCACCAGCAGAGCCTCCGGGGGGCTCGGTCAGCCCCAGCATTTT.

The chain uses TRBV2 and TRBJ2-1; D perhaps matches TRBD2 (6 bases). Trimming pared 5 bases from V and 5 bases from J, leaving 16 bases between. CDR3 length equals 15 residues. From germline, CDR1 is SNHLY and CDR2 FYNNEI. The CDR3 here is CASSKPGTLNNEQFF. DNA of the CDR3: TGTGCCAGCAGTAAACCCGGGACTCTAAACAATGAGCAGTTCTTC.

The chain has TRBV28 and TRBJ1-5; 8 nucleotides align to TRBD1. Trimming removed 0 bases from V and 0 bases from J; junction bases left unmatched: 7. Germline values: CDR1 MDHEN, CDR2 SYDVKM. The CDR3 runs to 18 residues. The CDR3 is CASSLWAGGLYSNQPQHF. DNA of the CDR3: TGTGCCAGCAGTTTATGGGCAGGGGGCCTGTATAGCAATCAGCCCCAGCATTTT.